This T cell receptor (beta chain) is from a study of a mutant IDH1 vaccine in newly diagnosed glioma. Across the study: Following radiotherapy alone, or alongside temozolomide cycles, vaccination was started after an interval of 4-6 weeks. Week 35 held visit V12, while week 47 held visit V13.

Sequencing used immunoSEQ multiplex PCR; TCRdb keeps in-frame clones, though not all of them. The sample holds tens of thousands of clones, 81% seen once. Notes on this clone: Its antigen remains unidentified.

Germline lookup yields CDR1 MRHNA and CDR2 SNTAGT. Trimming removed 2 bases from V and 0 bases from J, with 6 bases in between. The CDR3 has 14 amino acids. The time point here: week 35, safety follow-up. In every dose of vaccine, 300 ug of mutant IDH1 20-mer peptide was given alongside topical imiquimod. Here the sequenced sample was PBMCs, taken from a glioma patient whose treatment included an IDH1 peptide vaccine. The chain couples TRBV6-4 to TRBJ2-3; D is unresolved. The TCR sequence derives from a woman in her thirties or forties with glioma. Some clones in this sample may be carry-over from other donors' samples. CDR3 bases: TGTGCCAGCAGTGACCGGGCCAGCACAGATACGCAGTATTTT. Translated, it gives CASSDRASTDTQYF.